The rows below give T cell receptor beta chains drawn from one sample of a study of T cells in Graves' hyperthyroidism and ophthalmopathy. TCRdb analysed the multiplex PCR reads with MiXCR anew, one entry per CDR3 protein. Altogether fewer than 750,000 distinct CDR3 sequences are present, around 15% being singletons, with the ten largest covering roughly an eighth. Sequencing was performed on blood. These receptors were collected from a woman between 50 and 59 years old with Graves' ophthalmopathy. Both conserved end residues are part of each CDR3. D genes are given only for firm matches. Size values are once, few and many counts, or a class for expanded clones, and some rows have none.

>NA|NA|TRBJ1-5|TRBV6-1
TGTGCCGGGGGGGGCCTGAATCAGCCCCAGCATTTT
CAGGGLNQPQHF
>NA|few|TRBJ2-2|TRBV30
TGTGCCTGGAGTGGGAGTAACACCGGGGAGCTGTTTTTT
CAWSGSNTGELFF
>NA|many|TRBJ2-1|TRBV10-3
TGTGCCATCAACGGGGGCTCCTACAATGAGCAGTTCTTC
CAINGGSYNEQFF
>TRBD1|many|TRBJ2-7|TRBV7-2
TGTGCCAGCAGCTTCCGACAGGGTGGATACGAGCAGTACTTC
CASSFRQGGYEQYF
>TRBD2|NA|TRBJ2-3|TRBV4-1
TGCGCCAGCAGCCATCCACTAGCGGGAGGGCCTATAGATACGCAGTATTTT
CASSHPLAGGPIDTQYF
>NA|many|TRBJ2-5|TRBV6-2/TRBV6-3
TGTGCCAGCAGTTACAGGCGGGGAGAGACCCAGTACTTC
CASSYRRGETQYF
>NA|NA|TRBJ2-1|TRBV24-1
TGTGCCACCAGGACGCGCCCAGGGACAACTTCCTACAATGAGCAGTTCTTC
CATRTRPGTTSYNEQFF
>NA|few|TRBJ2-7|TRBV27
TGTGCCAGCAGTTATGACAGTACCTACGAGCAGTACTTC
CASSYDSTYEQYF
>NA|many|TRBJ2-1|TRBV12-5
TGTGCTAGTGGTTTGGAGGACTTTAACAATGAGCAGTTCTTC
CASGLEDFNNEQFF
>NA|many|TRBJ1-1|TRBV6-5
TGTGCCAGCAGTTACTCCGGGGGGATTGAAGCTTTCTTT
CASSYSGGIEAFF
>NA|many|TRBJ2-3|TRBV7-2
TGTGCCAGCAGCATTCCTTGGACAGATACGCAGTATTTT
CASSIPWTDTQYF
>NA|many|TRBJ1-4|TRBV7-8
TGTGCCAGCAGCATTAACAGGGCGGGCAGTGAAAAACTGTTTTTT
CASSINRAGSEKLFF
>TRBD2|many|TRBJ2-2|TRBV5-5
TGTGCCAGCAGCTCCTGGGTCGGGGGGGCGAACACCGGGGAGCTGTTTTTT
CASSSWVGGANTGELFF
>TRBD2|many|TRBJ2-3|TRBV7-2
TGTGCCAGCAGCCACCCCCCCGGGACTACCGCCACAGATACGCAGTATTTT
CASSHPPGTTATDTQYF
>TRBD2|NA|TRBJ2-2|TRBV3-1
TGTGCCAGCAGCAAGACTAGCGGGTTCGGGGAGCTGTTTTTT
CASSKTSGFGELFF
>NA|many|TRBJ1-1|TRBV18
TGTGCCAGCTCACCTGCCTCAGGGAACACTGAAGCTTTCTTT
CASSPASGNTEAFF
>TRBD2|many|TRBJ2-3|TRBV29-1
TGCAGCGTTGAAGTGGGACTAGCGGGAAGCACAGATACGCAGTATTTT
CSVEVGLAGSTDTQYF
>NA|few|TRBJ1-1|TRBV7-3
TGTGCCAGCAGCTTAACAACTTGGTATGACGGGGGTGAAGCTTTCTTT
CASSLTTWYDGGEAFF
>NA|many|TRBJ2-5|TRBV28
TGTGCCAGCAAAGAACGGGACGGAGACAAAGAGACCCAGTACTTC
CASKERDGDKETQYF
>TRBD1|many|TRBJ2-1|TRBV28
TGTGCCAGCAGCACACAGGGGCCCTCGTACAATGAGCAGTTCTTC
CASSTQGPSYNEQFF
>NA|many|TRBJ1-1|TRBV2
TGTGCCAGCGAAGAAGGGGTGAACACTGAAGCTTTCTTT
CASEEGVNTEAFF
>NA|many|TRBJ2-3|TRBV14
TGTGCCAGCAGCCAAGAATGGGCGGGAACACCTAGCACAGATACGCAGTATTTT
CASSQEWAGTPSTDTQYF
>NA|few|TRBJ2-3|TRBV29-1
TGCAGCGTTGGTCCTAGATTGGCAGATACGCAGTATTTT
CSVGPRLADTQYF
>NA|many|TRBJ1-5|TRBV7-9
TGTGCCAGCAGCTTATCAGGGGCTGGCAATCAGCCCCAGCATTTT
CASSLSGAGNQPQHF
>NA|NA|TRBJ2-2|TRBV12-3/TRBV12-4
TGTGCCAGCAGTTCTCCCGTTGGGGTGGGCGGGGAGCTGTTTTTT
CASSSPVGVGGELFF
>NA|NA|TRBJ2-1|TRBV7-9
TGTGCCAGCAGCCTCTTACAAAATGAGCAGTTCTTC
CASSLLQNEQFF
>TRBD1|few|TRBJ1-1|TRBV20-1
TGCAGTGCTGAGCCCGGGACAGGGAGGCGTTACACTGAAGCTTTCTTT
CSAEPGTGRRYTEAFF
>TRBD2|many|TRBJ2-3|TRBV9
TGTGCCAGCAGCGCAAGGACTAGCGGTACAGATACGCAGTATTTT
CASSARTSGTDTQYF
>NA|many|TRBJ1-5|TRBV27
TGTGCCAGCAGTTTATCGAATGGATATCAGCCCCAGCATTTT
CASSLSNGYQPQHF
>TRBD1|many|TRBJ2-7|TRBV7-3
TGTGCCAGCAGCTTATTAGGGGACAGGGGGTACGAGCAGTACTTC
CASSLLGDRGYEQYF
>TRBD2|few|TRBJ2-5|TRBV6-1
TGTGCCAGCAGTGCAGCGGGAGCAGAGACCCAGTACTTC
CASSAAGAETQYF
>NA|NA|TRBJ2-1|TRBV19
TGTGCCAGTAGTATAGGGAATCAACGCGATGAGCAGTTCTTC
CASSIGNQRDEQFF
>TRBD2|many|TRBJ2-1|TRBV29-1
TGCAGCGTTGAAGACGCTAGCGGGAGCTATGAGCAGTTCTTC
CSVEDASGSYEQFF
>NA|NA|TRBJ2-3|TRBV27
TGTGCCAGCAGTTCAAGCCCCGCCGCTAGCACAGATACGCAGTATTTT
CASSSSPAASTDTQYF
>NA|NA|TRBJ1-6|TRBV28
TGTGCCACCAGGGTCTCCTCCTATAATTCACCCCTCCACTTT
CATRVSSYNSPLHF
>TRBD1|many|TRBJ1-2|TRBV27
TGTGCCAGCAGTTTATCTGTAGGGACAGGGGGAAATGGCTACACCTTC
CASSLSVGTGGNGYTF
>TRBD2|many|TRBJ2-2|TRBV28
TGTGCCAGCAGTTTAAGGACTAGCGGGAACACCGGGGAGCTGTTTTTT
CASSLRTSGNTGELFF
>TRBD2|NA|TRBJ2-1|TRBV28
TGTGCCAGCAGTGTACCTAGCGGGAGAGGGTACAATGAGCAGTTCTTC
CASSVPSGRGYNEQFF
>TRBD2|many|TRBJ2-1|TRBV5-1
TGCGCCAGCAGGGGGGGGGTTTACGCCTACAATGAGCAGTTCTTC
CASRGGVYAYNEQFF
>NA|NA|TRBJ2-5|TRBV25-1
TGTGCCAGCAGTGAATCAGACTCCTGGGGGCGAGAGACCCAGTACTTC
CASSESDSWGRETQYF
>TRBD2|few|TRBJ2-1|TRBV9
TGTGCCAGCAGCCCGGGTAGTGGGGCTAGCGGGAGTATCAATGAGCAGTTCTTC
CASSPGSGASGSINEQFF
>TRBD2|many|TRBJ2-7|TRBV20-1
TGCAGTGCTAGAGAAACAGGCGGGAGGAGGTACGAGCAGTACTTC
CSARETGGRRYEQYF
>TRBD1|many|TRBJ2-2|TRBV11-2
TGTGCCAGCAGCTTAGCGGACAGGGGTTACACCGGGGAGCTGTTTTTT
CASSLADRGYTGELFF
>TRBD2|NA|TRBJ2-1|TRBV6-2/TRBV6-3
TGTGCCAGCAGTTACTCGCCTCGCGGGAGAGGGAATGAGCAGTTCTTC
CASSYSPRGRGNEQFF
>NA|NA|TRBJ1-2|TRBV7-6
TGTGCCAGCAGCCCGTCCCTGGTGGAGGACTATGGCTACACCTTC
CASSPSLVEDYGYTF
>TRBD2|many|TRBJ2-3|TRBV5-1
TGCGCCAGCAGCTTGGAAGCGGGGGTGACAGATACGCAGTATTTT
CASSLEAGVTDTQYF
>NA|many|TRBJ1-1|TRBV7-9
TGTGCCAGCAGCTCGTGGACAACCAACACTGAAGCTTTCTTT
CASSSWTTNTEAFF
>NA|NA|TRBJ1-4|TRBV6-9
TGTGCCAGCAGTTCTCACGGGACCCAGGGAGAAAAACTGTTTTTT
CASSSHGTQGEKLFF
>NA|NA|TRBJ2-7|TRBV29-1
TGCAGCGTTGAAGGGACACCAGGTTCCGAGCAGTACTTC
CSVEGTPGSEQYF
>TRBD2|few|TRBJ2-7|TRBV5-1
TGCGCCAGCAGCAGGAACCGACTAGCCAACTACGAGCAGTACTTC
CASSRNRLANYEQYF
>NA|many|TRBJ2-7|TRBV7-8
TGTGCCAGCAGACGCCGGGCAGGGGCCCACGAGCAGTACTTC
CASRRRAGAHEQYF
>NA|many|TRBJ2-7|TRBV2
TGTGCCAGACAGGGTGGTGGGTACGAGCAGTACTTC
CARQGGGYEQYF
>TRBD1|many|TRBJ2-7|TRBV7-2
TGTGCCAGCAGCTACCTATCCGGGACAGGGAGCTACGAGCAGTACTTC
CASSYLSGTGSYEQYF
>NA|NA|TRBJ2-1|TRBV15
TGTGCCACCAGCGGGGGGCTCGGACTGCGCTCCTACAATGAGCAGTTCTTC
CATSGGLGLRSYNEQFF
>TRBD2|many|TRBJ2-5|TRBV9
TGTGCCAGCAGCGTTGGGGGAGGGTTGGAGACCCAGTACTTC
CASSVGGGLETQYF
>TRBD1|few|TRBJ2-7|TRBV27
TGTGCCAGCAGTATATCGCCATGGGACAGCCCCTACGAGCAGTACTTC
CASSISPWDSPYEQYF
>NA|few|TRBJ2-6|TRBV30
TGTGCCTGGAGTCCGGACTCTGGGGCCAACGTCCTGACTTTC
CAWSPDSGANVLTF
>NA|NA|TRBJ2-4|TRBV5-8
TGTGCCAGCAGCTCGTTCACCGGGGCCAAAAACATTCAGTACTTC
CASSSFTGAKNIQYF
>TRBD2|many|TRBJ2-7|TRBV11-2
TGTGCCAGCAGCTCACTAGCGGGAGTCTACGAGCAGTACTTC
CASSSLAGVYEQYF